Reported below is one T cell receptor beta chain. CDR1 and CDR2 from the germline V gene are SGHTA and FQGTGA. The V and J ends lost 1 base and 0 bases respectively, with 9 bases between them. The CDR3 totals 16 residues. The participants were between roughly 18 and 89 years old and came from roughly 24 US areas. The study assigned cohorts using participant-reported clinical history. In the authors' workflow: The assay estimated nucleated cells by amplifying reference gene primers. Assay: immunoSEQ multiplex PCR; the TCRdb copy retains only in-frame clones and omits some. The D gene and trimming were derived from the DNA, and the V and J assignments and clone size from that table. The sample lists hundreds of thousands of clones, 87% occurring once. These data belong to a study of blood T cell repertoires in COVID-19.

The chain is built from TRBV7-3 and TRBJ2-2; D is unclear. This clonotype originated in a woman in her 30s with acute COVID-19. Sequences were obtained from PBMCs or T cells enriched from blood (not recorded which). CDR3 region: CASSLSGPSNTGELFF. CDR3 nucleotide sequence: TGTGCCAGCAGCTTAAGTGGGCCCTCGAACACCGGGGAGCTGTTTTTT.